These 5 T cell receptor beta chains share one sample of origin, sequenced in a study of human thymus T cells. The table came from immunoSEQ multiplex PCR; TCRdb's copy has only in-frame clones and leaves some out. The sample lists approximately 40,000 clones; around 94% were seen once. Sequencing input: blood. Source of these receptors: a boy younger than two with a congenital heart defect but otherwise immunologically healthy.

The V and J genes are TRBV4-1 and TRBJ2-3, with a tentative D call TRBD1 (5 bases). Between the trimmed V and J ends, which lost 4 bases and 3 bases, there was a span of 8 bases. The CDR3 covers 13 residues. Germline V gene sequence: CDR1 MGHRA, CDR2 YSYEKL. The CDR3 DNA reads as TGCGCCAGCAGCCCAAGGGGTACAGATACGCAGTATTTT. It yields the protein CASSPRGTDTQYF.

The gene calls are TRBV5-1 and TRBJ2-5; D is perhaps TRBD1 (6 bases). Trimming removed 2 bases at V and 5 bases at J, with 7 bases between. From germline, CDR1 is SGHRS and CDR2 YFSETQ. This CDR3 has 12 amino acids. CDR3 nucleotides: TGCGCCAGCAGCTTAACAGGGGAGACCCAGTACTTC. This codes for CASSLTGETQYF.

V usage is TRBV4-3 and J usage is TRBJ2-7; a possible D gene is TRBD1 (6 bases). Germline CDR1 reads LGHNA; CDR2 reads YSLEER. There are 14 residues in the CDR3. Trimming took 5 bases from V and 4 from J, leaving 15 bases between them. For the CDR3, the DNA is TGCGCCAGCAGCTCTTTGACAGGCCCTTACGAGCAGTACTTC. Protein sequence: CASSSLTGPYEQYF.

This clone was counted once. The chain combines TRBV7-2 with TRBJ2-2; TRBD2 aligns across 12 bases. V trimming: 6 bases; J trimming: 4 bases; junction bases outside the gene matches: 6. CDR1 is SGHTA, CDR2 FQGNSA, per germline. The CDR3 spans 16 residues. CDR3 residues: CASSQGLAGPTGELFF. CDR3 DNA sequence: TGTGCCAGCAGTCAAGGACTAGCGGGGCCCACCGGGGAGCTGTTTTTT.

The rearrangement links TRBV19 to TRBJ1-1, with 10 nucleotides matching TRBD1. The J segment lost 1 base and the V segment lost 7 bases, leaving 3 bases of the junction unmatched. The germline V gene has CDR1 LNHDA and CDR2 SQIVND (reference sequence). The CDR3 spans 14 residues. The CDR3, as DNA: TGTGCCAGTATCAGACAGGGGGCGAACACTGAAGCTTTCTTT. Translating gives CASIRQGANTEAFF.